This T cell receptor beta chain was profiled in a study of cytomegalovirus exposure and HLA in healthy donors. Points from the study as a whole: Three chains tied to CMV proved CMV antigen-specific in vitro. Subsequent analysis showed first-cohort TCR clusters tending to co-occur in roughly 130 validation repertoires.

Concerning this clone: Antigen unknown.

The table came from immunoSEQ multiplex PCR; TCRdb's copy has only in-frame clones and leaves some out. Of hundreds of thousands of clones listed, roughly 84% are singletons. The CDR3 spans 16 residues. Germline loops: CDR1 SGHTA, CDR2 FQGNSA. V trimming: 3 bases; J trimming: 9 bases; junction bases outside the gene matches: 10. The genes are TRBV7-2 and TRBJ2-1; 11 nucleotides line up with TRBD2. Sequenced sample: PBMCs. This receptor was obtained from a woman aged 18-35 years in good health and CMV-seropositive. This CDR3 is CASSFLPGLAGGEQFF. As DNA, the CDR3 is TGTGCCAGCAGCTTCCTACCCGGACTAGCGGGCGGTGAGCAGTTCTTC.